This T cell receptor (beta chain) was sequenced during a study of PD-1 blockade in classical Hodgkin lymphoma. Brentuximab vedotin exposure varied, and every patient relapsed after autologous stem cell transplantation. Profiling relied on immunoSEQ multiplex PCR, and the TCRdb table lists in-frame clones only, not all of them. Among tens of thousands of clones listed, 88% were seen once. The sequence derives from a human donor with classical Hodgkin lymphoma. The source was peripheral blood mononuclear cells (PBMCs), collected before the second cycle of nivolumab.

Written as DNA, the CDR3 is TGTGCCAGCAGTTCTATAGACAGGGCGGCTTTCTTT. Amino acid sequence: CASSSIDRAAFF. The chain combines TRBV7-9 with TRBJ1-1, with 7 bases aligning to TRBD1. Trimming cost V 6 bases and J 11 bases; bases outside gene matches: 9. Per the germline V gene, CDR1 is SEHNR and CDR2 is FQNEAQ (reference sequence). The CDR3 is made up of 12 amino acids.